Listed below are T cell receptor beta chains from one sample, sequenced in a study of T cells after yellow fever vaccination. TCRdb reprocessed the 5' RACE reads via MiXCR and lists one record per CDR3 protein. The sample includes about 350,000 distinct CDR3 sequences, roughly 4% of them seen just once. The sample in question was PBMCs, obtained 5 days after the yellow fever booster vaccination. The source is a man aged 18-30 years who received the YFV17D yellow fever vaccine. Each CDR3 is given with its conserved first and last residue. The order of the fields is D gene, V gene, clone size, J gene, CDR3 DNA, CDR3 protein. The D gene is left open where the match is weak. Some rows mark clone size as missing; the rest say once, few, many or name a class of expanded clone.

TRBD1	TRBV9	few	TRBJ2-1	TGTGCCAGCAGCGTAGAAGGGGGCAGGTACAATGAGCAGTTCTTC	CASSVEGGRYNEQFF
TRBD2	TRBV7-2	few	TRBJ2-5	TGTGCCAGCAGCTCCTGGACTAGCGGGCGGGAGACCCAGTACTTC	CASSSWTSGRETQYF
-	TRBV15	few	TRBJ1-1	TGTGCCACCAGCCTACCGGGACGGCTGAACACTGAAGCTTTCTTT	CATSLPGRLNTEAFF
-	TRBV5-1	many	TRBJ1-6	TGCGCCAGCAGCGCCCGGGACGAAAATTCACCCCTCCACTTT	CASSARDENSPLHF
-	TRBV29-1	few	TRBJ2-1	TGCAGCGTTGACCGGGGTGCCACCAATGAGCAGTTCTTC	CSVDRGATNEQFF
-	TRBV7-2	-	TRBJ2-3	TGTGCCAGCAGCTTAGTGTGGGTCACAGATACGCAGTATTTT	CASSLVWVTDTQYF
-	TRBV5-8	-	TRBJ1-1	TGTGCCAGCAAGCTTGGGGCGGGGCTAGGAAACACTGAAGCTTTCTTT	CASKLGAGLGNTEAFF
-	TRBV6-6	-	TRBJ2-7	TGTGCCAGCAGTTCCCTATCAGGTACCTACTATCAGTACTTC	CASSSLSGTYYQYF
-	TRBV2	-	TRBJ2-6	TGTGCCAGCAGTGAACTCGGGTACGGGGCCAACGTCCTGACTTTC	CASSELGYGANVLTF
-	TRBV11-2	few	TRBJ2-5	TGTGCCAGCAGCTTAATAAGGGGGAAGAGAACCCAGTACTTC	CASSLIRGKRTQYF
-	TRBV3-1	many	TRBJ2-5	TGTGCCAGCAGCCAAGCGGTGGAGGGGCAAGAGACCCAGTACTTC	CASSQAVEGQETQYF
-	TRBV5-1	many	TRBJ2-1	TGCGCCAGCAGCTTCCAGCAACGCTCCTACAATGAGCAGTTCTTC	CASSFQQRSYNEQFF
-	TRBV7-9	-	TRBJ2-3	TGTGCCAGCAGCGCTCCTTTAGGGGGGAGGACAGATACGCAGTATTTT	CASSAPLGGRTDTQYF
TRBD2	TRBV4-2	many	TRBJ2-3	TGTGCCAGCAGCCAAGATAGGGCCCTAGCGGGGGGAACGCAGTATTTT	CASSQDRALAGGTQYF
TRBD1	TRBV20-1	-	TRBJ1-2	TGCAGTGCTAGTCCCGGGACAGGGGGCCATGGCTACACCTTC	CSASPGTGGHGYTF
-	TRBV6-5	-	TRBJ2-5	TGTGCCAGCAGTAATACTAGGCGGGAGACCCAGTACTTC	CASSNTRRETQYF
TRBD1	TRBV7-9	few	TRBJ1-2	TGTGCCAGCAGATGGAAACTCCCGGGACAGTTAACCTTC	CASRWKLPGQLTF
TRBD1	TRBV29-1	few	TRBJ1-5	TGCAGCGTTGAGGCAGGGGGCGATCAGCCCCAGCATTTT	CSVEAGGDQPQHF
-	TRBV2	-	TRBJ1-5	TGTGCCAGCAGTGAAGCCCCAGGGACCGCTAATCAGCCCCAGCATTTT	CASSEAPGTANQPQHF
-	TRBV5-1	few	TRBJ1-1	TGCGCCAGCAGCCAACGATCAGCCACCACTGAAGCTTTCTTT	CASSQRSATTEAFF
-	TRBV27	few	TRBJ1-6	TGTGCCAGCAGTTTGAATTTCCGAGGGGGGAATTCACCCCTCCACTTT	CASSLNFRGGNSPLHF
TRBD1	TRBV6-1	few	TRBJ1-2	TGTGCCAGCAGAGAAAGGACAGGCCCCCAGGGCTACACCTTC	CASRERTGPQGYTF
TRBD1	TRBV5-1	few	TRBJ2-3	TGCGCCAGCAGCTCGGTACCGGGACAGGGGTACGATACGCAGTATTTT	CASSSVPGQGYDTQYF
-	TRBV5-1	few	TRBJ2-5	TGCGCCAGCAGCTTCACCGGGATTGCAGAGACCCAGTACTTC	CASSFTGIAETQYF
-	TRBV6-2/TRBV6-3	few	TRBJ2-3	TGTGCCAGCAGGGAGGGAGCCGGGGCCACAGATACGCAGTATTTT	CASREGAGATDTQYF
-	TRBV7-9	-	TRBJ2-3	TGTGCCAGCAGCCATCGAGTCTCTGCCACAGATACGCAGTATTTT	CASSHRVSATDTQYF
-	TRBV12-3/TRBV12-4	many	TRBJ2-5	TGTGCCAGCAGCTCCCCAGTGGAGACCCAGTACTTC	CASSSPVETQYF
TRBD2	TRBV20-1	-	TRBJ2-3	TGCAGTGCTGCCAGTGGCGGGGGGACAGATACGCAGTATTTT	CSAASGGGTDTQYF
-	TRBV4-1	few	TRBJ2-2	TGCGCCAGCAGCCAAGAGGGTACTAGCGGGGAGCTGTTTTTT	CASSQEGTSGELFF
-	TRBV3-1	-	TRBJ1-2	TGTGCCAGCAGCCAAGGGCAGGGGAAAAGCTACACCTTC	CASSQGQGKSYTF
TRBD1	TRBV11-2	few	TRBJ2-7	TGTGCCAGCAGCTGGACAGGGGTCCACGAGCAGTACTTC	CASSWTGVHEQYF
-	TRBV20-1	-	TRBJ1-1	TGCAGTGCCCAGGGTGAAGCTTTCTTT	CSAQGEAFF
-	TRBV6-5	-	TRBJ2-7	TGTGCCAGCAGTTACTGGCGGGGCCTGTCTAGCGAGCAGTACTTC	CASSYWRGLSSEQYF
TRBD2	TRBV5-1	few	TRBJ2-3	TGCGCCAGCACCCCCTCGGCGGGGGGCACAGATACGCAGTATTTT	CASTPSAGGTDTQYF
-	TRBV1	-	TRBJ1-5	TGCACCAGCAGCCAACCTACCCCTGCACCCAATCAGCCCCAGCATTTT	CTSSQPTPAPNQPQHF
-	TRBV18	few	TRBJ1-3	TGTGCCAGCTCACCAGTGGCAGGGGTTGGAAACACCATATATTTT	CASSPVAGVGNTIYF
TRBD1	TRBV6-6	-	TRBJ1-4	TGTGCCACAGATCGGGGACAGGCTGAAGAAAAACTGTTTTTT	CATDRGQAEEKLFF
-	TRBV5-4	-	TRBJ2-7	TGTGCCAGCAGCTTCCCGGCCCTAGAGGACGAGCAGTACTTC	CASSFPALEDEQYF
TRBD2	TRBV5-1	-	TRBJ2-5	TGCGCCAGCAGCTTCTCCATAGCGGGGGGACTACTCCAAGAGACCCAGTACTTC	CASSFSIAGGLLQETQYF
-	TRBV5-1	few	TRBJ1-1	TGCGCCAGCACCGGTGGGCAGGGAGCTGGGAACCCTGAAGCTTTCTTT	CASTGGQGAGNPEAFF
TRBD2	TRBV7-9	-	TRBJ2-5	TGTGCCAGCAGCAGTCCTAGCGGGGGCCATCAAGAGACCCAGTACTTC	CASSSPSGGHQETQYF
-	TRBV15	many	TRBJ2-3	TGTGCCACCAGCAGAGACCCGAGTGGGACCTTCTCGCGGATTAGCACAGATACGCAGTATTTT	CATSRDPSGTFSRISTDTQYF
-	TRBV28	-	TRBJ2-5	TGTGCCAGCAGTTACCTCATAGGACAGTCGATGGAGACCCAGTACTTC	CASSYLIGQSMETQYF
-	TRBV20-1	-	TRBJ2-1	TGCAGTGCCTCACCGGACACCTACAATGAGCAGTTCTTC	CSASPDTYNEQFF
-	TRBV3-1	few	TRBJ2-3	TGTGCCAGCAGCCAGGGGCGGTTCCACCGGGACCAACCGTACTATACGCAGTATTTT	CASSQGRFHRDQPYYTQYF
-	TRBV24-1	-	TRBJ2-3	TGTGCCACCAGTGACATGAAGGGCGGTCCGAGCACAGATACGCAGTATTTT	CATSDMKGGPSTDTQYF
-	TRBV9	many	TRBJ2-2	TGTGCCAGCAGCGTAGATACGGTTTTCGGGGAGCTGTTTTTT	CASSVDTVFGELFF
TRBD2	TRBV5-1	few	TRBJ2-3	TGCGCCAGCAGCACTCTAGCGGGGGTACGGGATACGCAGTATTTT	CASSTLAGVRDTQYF
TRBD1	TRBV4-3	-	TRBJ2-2	TGCGCCAGCAGCGGACAGGCGTTGAACACCGGGGAGCTGTTTTTT	CASSGQALNTGELFF
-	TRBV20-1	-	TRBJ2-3	TGCAGTGATTCGAAGGGACAAGGCACAGATACGCAGTATTTT	CSDSKGQGTDTQYF
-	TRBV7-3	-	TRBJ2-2	TGTGCCAGCAGCCTTCAGACTATTCCCGGGGAGCTGTTTTTT	CASSLQTIPGELFF
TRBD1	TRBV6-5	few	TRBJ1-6	TGTGCCAGCAGTTTATCATACAGGGGCGAGGAGGGGGTCCCCCTCCACTTT	CASSLSYRGEEGVPLHF
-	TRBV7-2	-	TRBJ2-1	TGTGCCAGCAGTCTGTGGTCGGATCGGGCGAATGAGCAGTTCTTC	CASSLWSDRANEQFF
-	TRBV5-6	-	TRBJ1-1	TGTGCCAGCAGCTTGGAACTTGGGGGCCCCAAAGCTTTCTTT	CASSLELGGPKAFF
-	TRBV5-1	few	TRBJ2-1	TGCGCCAGCAGCTTGGTCCCCACCCGCTCCTACAATGAGCAGTTCTTC	CASSLVPTRSYNEQFF
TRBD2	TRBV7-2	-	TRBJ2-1	TGTGCCAGCAGCTTAGATCTAGCGGGGAAGAATGAGCAGTTCTTC	CASSLDLAGKNEQFF
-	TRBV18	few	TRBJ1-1	TGTGCCAGCTCACCACCGTATAGCCGGAACACTGAAGCTTTCTTT	CASSPPYSRNTEAFF
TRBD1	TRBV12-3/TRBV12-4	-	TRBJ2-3	TGTGCCAGCAGCCCGAGGGGGACAGGGACAGATACGCAGTATTTT	CASSPRGTGTDTQYF